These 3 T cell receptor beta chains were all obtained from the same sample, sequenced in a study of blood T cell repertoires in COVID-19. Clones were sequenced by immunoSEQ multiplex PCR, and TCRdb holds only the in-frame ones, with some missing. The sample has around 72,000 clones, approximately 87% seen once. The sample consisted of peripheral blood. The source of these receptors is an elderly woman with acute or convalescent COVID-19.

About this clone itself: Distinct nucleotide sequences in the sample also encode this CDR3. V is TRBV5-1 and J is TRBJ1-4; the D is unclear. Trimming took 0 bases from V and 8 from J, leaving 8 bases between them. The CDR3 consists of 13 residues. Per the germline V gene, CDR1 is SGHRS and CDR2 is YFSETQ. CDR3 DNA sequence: TGCGCCAGCAGCTTGGGAGGAGGAGAAAAACTGTTTTTT. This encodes CASSLGGGEKLFF.

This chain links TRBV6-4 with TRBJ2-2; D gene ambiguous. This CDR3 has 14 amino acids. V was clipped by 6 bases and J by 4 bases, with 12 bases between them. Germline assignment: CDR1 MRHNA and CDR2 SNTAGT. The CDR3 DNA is TGTGCCAGCAGCGCCCTCCCGGGCACCGGGGAGCTGTTTTTT. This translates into CASSALPGTGELFF.

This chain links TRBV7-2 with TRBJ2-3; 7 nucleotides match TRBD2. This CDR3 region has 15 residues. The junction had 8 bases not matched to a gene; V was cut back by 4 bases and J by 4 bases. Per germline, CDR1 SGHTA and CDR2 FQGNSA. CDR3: CASSSPRGRADTQYF. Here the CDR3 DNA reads TGTGCCAGCAGCTCTCCCCGGGGGAGGGCAGATACGCAGTATTTT.